This paragraph reports one TCR beta chain. Its specificity is unknown. This sample was included in a study of response to subunit inactivated influenza vaccine. TCRdb recomputed calls from the RT-PCR reads with MiXCR, one row per CDR3 protein. Seen here are 710,000 or so distinct CDR3 sequences, around 14% observed once, and the top ten hold around a tenth. Study findings and constraints: The authors suggested that every seasonal influenza vaccination recruits few new T cells.

The trim removed 1 base at V and 3 bases at J, leaving 12 bases unmatched. The CDR3 contains 17 residues. Germline lookup yields CDR1 SGHRS and CDR2 YFSETQ. The rearrangement joins TRBV5-1 to TRBJ1-2; the match to TRBD1 covers 7 bases. The TCR sequence derives from a man in his forties or fifties who received an inactivated influenza vaccine. The source material was PBMCs from blood, sampled about 13 days after vaccination. CDR3 residues: CASSLTGQLHGDYGYTF. The CDR3, as DNA: TGCGCCAGCAGCTTGACGGGACAGCTTCATGGGGACTATGGCTACACCTTC.